A selection of T cell receptor beta chains follows, all from one sample in a study of Ad26.COV2.S vaccination and SARS-CoV-2 variants. The repertoire was sequenced with immunoSEQ multiplex PCR; TCRdb's copy has only in-frame clones and lacks some. The sample records about 280,000 clones, about 90% being singletons. Sequencing used peripheral blood, obtained in a trial of Ad26.COV2.S vaccine versus placebo. The receptors stem from a person between 18 and 59 years old who received the Ad26.COV2.S COVID-19 vaccine or a placebo. CDR3s include the opening cysteine and the closing phenylalanine or tryptophan. The D gene is left open where the match is weak. Clone sizes are given selectively: once, few, many, or a class where the clone is expanded.

v_gene: TRBV18; j_gene: TRBJ1-2; d_gene: NA; abundance: NA; CDR3nt: TGTGCCAGCTCACCACCCGAGGGGCAGGGTGGTTATGGCTACACCTTC; CDR3aa: CASSPPEGQGGYGYTF
v_gene: TRBV6-1; j_gene: TRBJ2-5; d_gene: NA; abundance: NA; CDR3nt: TGTGCCAGCAGTGAAGTGGGAACGATAACATGGTACCAAGAGACCCAGTACTTC; CDR3aa: CASSEVGTITWYQETQYF
v_gene: TRBV6-1; j_gene: TRBJ2-3; d_gene: NA; abundance: NA; CDR3nt: TGTGCCAGCAGTGAAATTAGCACGGGCACAGATACGCAGTATTTT; CDR3aa: CASSEISTGTDTQYF
v_gene: TRBV6-5; j_gene: TRBJ1-2; d_gene: NA; abundance: NA; CDR3nt: TGTGCCATCCGATCTAACATAGCCTATGGCTACACCTTC; CDR3aa: CAIRSNIAYGYTF
v_gene: TRBV3-1/TRBV3-2; j_gene: TRBJ2-7; d_gene: NA; abundance: NA; CDR3nt: TGTGCCAGCAGCCGACTGGGGAGACGGGGGTTAGACTACGAGCAGTACTTC; CDR3aa: CASSRLGRRGLDYEQYF
v_gene: TRBV12-5; j_gene: TRBJ1-2; d_gene: TRBD1; abundance: NA; CDR3nt: TGTGCTAGTGGCCCAAGACAGGGTCCTAACTATGGCTACACCTTC; CDR3aa: CASGPRQGPNYGYTF
v_gene: TRBV7-9; j_gene: TRBJ2-2; d_gene: TRBD2; abundance: once; CDR3nt: TGTGCCAGCAGCAGGACTCGCGGGGGGGCCAGTAAGAGCTCCGGGGAGCTGTTTTTT; CDR3aa: CASSRTRGGASKSSGELFF
v_gene: TRBV27; j_gene: TRBJ1-5; d_gene: NA; abundance: NA; CDR3nt: TGTGCCAGCAGTTCAGTGGGCAATCAGCCCCAGCATTTT; CDR3aa: CASSSVGNQPQHF
v_gene: TRBV19; j_gene: TRBJ1-2; d_gene: TRBD1; abundance: NA; CDR3nt: TGTGCCAGTAGTCCGCGGGGACAGGAAGTCTATGGCTACACCTTC; CDR3aa: CASSPRGQEVYGYTF
v_gene: TRBV5-1; j_gene: TRBJ2-7; d_gene: TRBD2; abundance: NA; CDR3nt: TGCGCCAGCAGCCTCGGACTAGCGGGAGTTTACGAGCAGTACTTC; CDR3aa: CASSLGLAGVYEQYF
v_gene: TRBV5-1; j_gene: TRBJ1-1; d_gene: NA; abundance: NA; CDR3nt: TGCGCCAGCAGCTTGGGGCACCCGAACACTGAAGCTTTCTTT; CDR3aa: CASSLGHPNTEAFF
v_gene: TRBV19; j_gene: TRBJ1-1; d_gene: TRBD1; abundance: NA; CDR3nt: TGTGCCAGTACCATACCCTTACAGGGGAGCACTGAAGCTTTCTTT; CDR3aa: CASTIPLQGSTEAFF
v_gene: TRBV5-1; j_gene: TRBJ2-1; d_gene: TRBD1; abundance: NA; CDR3nt: TGCGCCAGCGGATTTTTGGGACAGGGTTACAATGAGCAGTTCTTC; CDR3aa: CASGFLGQGYNEQFF
v_gene: TRBV7-9; j_gene: TRBJ1-3; d_gene: NA; abundance: NA; CDR3nt: TGTGCCAGCAGCGTATCAAGCTCTGGAAACACCATATATTTT; CDR3aa: CASSVSSSGNTIYF
v_gene: TRBV5-1; j_gene: TRBJ1-5; d_gene: NA; abundance: NA; CDR3nt: TGCGCCAGCAGCTTGCTGGGATATAGCAATCAGCCCCAGCATTTT; CDR3aa: CASSLLGYSNQPQHF
v_gene: TRBV9; j_gene: TRBJ1-2; d_gene: NA; abundance: NA; CDR3nt: TGTGCCAGCAGCGTAGGGGAGGGCAGAGGCTACACCTTC; CDR3aa: CASSVGEGRGYTF
v_gene: TRBV2; j_gene: TRBJ1-3; d_gene: NA; abundance: NA; CDR3nt: TGTGCCAGCAGCCTTATTACCTCTGGAAACACCATATATTTT; CDR3aa: CASSLITSGNTIYF
v_gene: TRBV16; j_gene: TRBJ2-2; d_gene: NA; abundance: once; CDR3nt: TGTGCCAGCAGCCGTAGACAGCCCGGGAACACCGGGGAGCTGTTTTTT; CDR3aa: CASSRRQPGNTGELFF
v_gene: TRBV6-5; j_gene: TRBJ1-2; d_gene: NA; abundance: NA; CDR3nt: TGTGCCAGCAGTCCCCCGGCAGAGTCCTATGGCTACACCTTC; CDR3aa: CASSPPAESYGYTF
v_gene: TRBV4-1; j_gene: TRBJ2-7; d_gene: NA; abundance: NA; CDR3nt: TGCGCCAGCAGCCACCCGACAGGGACTATCTACGAGCAGTACTTC; CDR3aa: CASSHPTGTIYEQYF
v_gene: TRBV3-1/TRBV3-2; j_gene: TRBJ2-6; d_gene: NA; abundance: NA; CDR3nt: TGTGCCAGCAGCCCACTGATGAGCTCTGGGGCCAACGTCCTGACTTTC; CDR3aa: CASSPLMSSGANVLTF
v_gene: TRBV3-1/TRBV3-2; j_gene: TRBJ1-2; d_gene: NA; abundance: few; CDR3nt: TGTGCCAGCAGCCAAGATCTTGGGAGCTATGGCTACACCTTC; CDR3aa: CASSQDLGSYGYTF
v_gene: TRBV5-1; j_gene: TRBJ2-7; d_gene: TRBD2; abundance: few; CDR3nt: TGCGCCAGCAGCCGGGGACTAGCGGGGGTTTACCACGAGCAGTACTTC; CDR3aa: CASSRGLAGVYHEQYF
v_gene: TRBV29-1; j_gene: TRBJ2-7; d_gene: TRBD1; abundance: NA; CDR3nt: TGCAGCGTTGAAAGGACAGGGGGCGAGCAGTACTTC; CDR3aa: CSVERTGGEQYF
v_gene: TRBV19; j_gene: TRBJ2-4; d_gene: NA; abundance: NA; CDR3nt: TGTGCCAGTCACAGGCGTTGGAACATTCAGTACTTC; CDR3aa: CASHRRWNIQYF
v_gene: TRBV30; j_gene: TRBJ1-1; d_gene: NA; abundance: NA; CDR3nt: TGTGCCTGGAGTTCATTTCTGAACACTGAAGCTTTCTTT; CDR3aa: CAWSSFLNTEAFF
v_gene: TRBV30; j_gene: TRBJ2-7; d_gene: NA; abundance: NA; CDR3nt: TGTGCCTGGAGTGTAGTTTCGACAGCCGTCCACGAGCAGTACTTC; CDR3aa: CAWSVVSTAVHEQYF
v_gene: TRBV7-2; j_gene: TRBJ1-6; d_gene: NA; abundance: NA; CDR3nt: TGTGCCAGCACCTCCTCCTATAATTCACCCCTCCACTTT; CDR3aa: CASTSSYNSPLHF
v_gene: TRBV7-6; j_gene: TRBJ2-2; d_gene: TRBD2; abundance: NA; CDR3nt: TGTGCCAGCAGCCAACTAGCGGGGGCGAACACCGGGGAGCTGTTTTTT; CDR3aa: CASSQLAGANTGELFF
v_gene: TRBV11-2; j_gene: TRBJ2-6; d_gene: TRBD1; abundance: NA; CDR3nt: TGTGCCACCAGCTTTAAAGGGGCAGGGGACAGCTCTGGGGCCAACGTCCTGACTTTC; CDR3aa: CATSFKGAGDSSGANVLTF
v_gene: TRBV2; j_gene: TRBJ1-1; d_gene: NA; abundance: NA; CDR3nt: TGTGCCAGCAGAGGTACAGTGAACACTGAAGCTTTCTTT; CDR3aa: CASRGTVNTEAFF
v_gene: TRBV29-1; j_gene: TRBJ2-3; d_gene: TRBD1; abundance: NA; CDR3nt: TGCAGCGTTGTATACCCCGACAGGGCGGATACGCAGTATTTT; CDR3aa: CSVVYPDRADTQYF
v_gene: TRBV4-3; j_gene: TRBJ2-7; d_gene: NA; abundance: NA; CDR3nt: TGCGCCAGCAGCCACGCTAGGGGCGGGGACTCCTACGAGCAGTACTTC; CDR3aa: CASSHARGGDSYEQYF
v_gene: TRBV10-3; j_gene: TRBJ1-1; d_gene: TRBD1; abundance: once; CDR3nt: TGTGCCATCAGTGAGGGGACAGGGGCTCAAGCTTTCTTT; CDR3aa: CAISEGTGAQAFF
v_gene: TRBV5-1; j_gene: TRBJ1-5; d_gene: NA; abundance: few; CDR3nt: TGCGCCAGCAGCTTGGAAGGGGCTTACAATCAGCCCCAGCATTTT; CDR3aa: CASSLEGAYNQPQHF
v_gene: TRBV20-1; j_gene: TRBJ1-1; d_gene: NA; abundance: few; CDR3nt: TGCAGTGCGGGGATGAACACTGAAGCTTTCTTT; CDR3aa: CSAGMNTEAFF
v_gene: TRBV14; j_gene: TRBJ2-2; d_gene: NA; abundance: NA; CDR3nt: TGTGCCAGCAGCCACAGGGTAGGGGAGCTGTTTTTT; CDR3aa: CASSHRVGELFF
v_gene: TRBV6-5; j_gene: TRBJ2-5; d_gene: TRBD1; abundance: NA; CDR3nt: TGTGCCAGCAGTTACTCGAGTCACAGGGGGTACGAGACCCAGTACTTC; CDR3aa: CASSYSSHRGYETQYF
v_gene: TRBV4-1; j_gene: TRBJ2-2; d_gene: NA; abundance: NA; CDR3nt: TGCGCCAGCAGCCCATACGAAGGGTGGGAGCTGTTTTTT; CDR3aa: CASSPYEGWELFF
v_gene: TRBV28; j_gene: TRBJ1-2; d_gene: NA; abundance: NA; CDR3nt: TGTGCCAGCAGTTTCCTCGAGGGGAATGGCTACACCTTC; CDR3aa: CASSFLEGNGYTF
v_gene: TRBV19; j_gene: TRBJ1-2; d_gene: TRBD1; abundance: NA; CDR3nt: TGTGCCAGTAGTATTGGTCCAGGGGGCTTTGGCTACACCTTC; CDR3aa: CASSIGPGGFGYTF
v_gene: TRBV12-3/TRBV12-4; j_gene: TRBJ2-3; d_gene: NA; abundance: NA; CDR3nt: TGTGCCAGCAGTTTGGAATACAGTCATACGCAGTATTTT; CDR3aa: CASSLEYSHTQYF
v_gene: TRBV12-3/TRBV12-4; j_gene: TRBJ2-1; d_gene: NA; abundance: NA; CDR3nt: TGTGCCAGCAGTTTAAGCAGATATGAGCAGTTCTTC; CDR3aa: CASSLSRYEQFF
v_gene: TRBV10-3; j_gene: TRBJ2-1; d_gene: TRBD2; abundance: NA; CDR3nt: TGTGCCATCAGTGAGATTAGCGGGAGTCGCAATGAGCAGTTCTTC; CDR3aa: CAISEISGSRNEQFF
v_gene: TRBV28; j_gene: TRBJ1-2; d_gene: NA; abundance: NA; CDR3nt: TGTGCCAGCAGTTCACCGGAGGGGGGGCGATCGTATGGCTACACCTTC; CDR3aa: CASSSPEGGRSYGYTF
v_gene: TRBV28; j_gene: TRBJ1-5; d_gene: NA; abundance: NA; CDR3nt: TGTGCCAGCAGGACACTTTTTGGGGATCAGCCCCAGCATTTT; CDR3aa: CASRTLFGDQPQHF